This is a list of T cell receptor beta chains from one sample in a study of patients and donors after allogeneic stem cell transplantation. Each CDR3 protein gets one entry after TCRdb re-called the RT-PCR reads with MiXCR. The sample lists 95,000 to 120,000 distinct CDR3 sequences; 35% were seen once. Sequenced: blood, either unsorted or a sorted T cell fraction (not recorded which). All receptors derive from a human donor who was either an allogeneic HSCT recipient or a stem cell or donor lymphocyte infusion donor (not recorded which). It is not recorded whose cells these are; they may come from a transplant donor. CDR3s leave out the opening cysteine and the closing phenylalanine or tryptophan. The order of the fields is J gene, V gene, CDR3 protein.

TRBJ2-2	TRBV3-1	ASSQGLLRPGELF
TRBJ1-1	TRBV5-8	ASSLRLKASTEAF
TRBJ1-5	TRBV5-5	ASSLWQGVNQPQH
TRBJ1-2	TRBV5-4	ASSIDSYYGYT
TRBJ1-1	TRBV5-6	ASSLGSGTPNTEAF
TRBJ2-7	TRBV29-1	SGGQGSYEQY
TRBJ1-5	TRBV12-3/TRBV12-4	ASSLTGTGGNQPQH
TRBJ1-1	TRBV12-3/TRBV12-4	ASSFGGTGGTEAF
TRBJ1-5	TRBV12-3/TRBV12-4	ASSETGRHQPQH
TRBJ1-5	TRBV18	ASSLQGAGNQPQH
TRBJ1-1	TRBV6-2/TRBV6-3	ASSYENTEAF
TRBJ1-2	TRBV24-1	ATSDPGSAMGYT
TRBJ1-2	TRBV2	ASSEILGRLDGYT
TRBJ1-2	TRBV4-2	ASSDGTAGYGYT
TRBJ2-7	TRBV24-1	ATSDSALREQY
TRBJ2-1	TRBV20-1	SARDHQRGYNEQF
TRBJ1-4	TRBV7-2	ASSRDREGKLF
TRBJ1-3	TRBV9	ASGGRPSGNTIY
TRBJ2-2	TRBV6-2/TRBV6-3	AIRSSGKVGELF
TRBJ2-3	TRBV7-2	ASSLRRSIADATDTQY
TRBJ2-1	TRBV9	ASSFSGRADNEQF
TRBJ2-1	TRBV5-1	ASSLALGLHEQF
TRBJ1-1	TRBV6-5	ASSFTENTEAF
TRBJ2-5	TRBV28	ASSRPQGRETQY
TRBJ1-3	TRBV7-2	ASSLGLPGNTIY
TRBJ2-2	TRBV6-5	ASSYGGRTGELF
TRBJ2-1	TRBV4-3	ASSQDLVMNEQF
TRBJ2-5	TRBV29-1	SVDGGETQY
TRBJ1-6	TRBV6-5	ATLPGQTNSPLH
TRBJ1-1	TRBV25-1	ASRRQPTEAF
TRBJ1-5	TRBV6-5	ASSYSGGSNQPQH
TRBJ1-5	TRBV20-1	SANEGKAPREPQH
TRBJ1-3	TRBV12-3/TRBV12-4	ASSLQSTVGNTIY
TRBJ2-2	TRBV7-9	ASSLHGTQNTGELF
TRBJ2-3	TRBV20-1	SARGLAGDALTDTQY
TRBJ2-1	TRBV29-1	NLKLGGEQF
TRBJ1-5	TRBV6-6	ASSSRENQPQH
TRBJ1-1	TRBV11-2	ASSFSTGKRTEAF
TRBJ2-7	TRBV12-3/TRBV12-4	ASSFFRVNEQY
TRBJ1-6	TRBV5-1	ASSLVGNSPLH
TRBJ1-2	TRBV7-2	ASSLAGDGYT
TRBJ2-3	TRBV7-2	ASSLDRDTQY
TRBJ1-5	TRBV28	AIWDRGGNQPQH
TRBJ2-7	TRBV30	AFSGTGPYEQY
TRBJ1-4	TRBV12-3/TRBV12-4	ASSIRDPEKLF
TRBJ2-1	TRBV29-1	SALLAGGYNEQF
TRBJ1-3	TRBV12-3/TRBV12-4	ASSLEGISGNTIY
TRBJ1-1	TRBV12-2	ASRLASGEVRVGTEAF
TRBJ1-5	TRBV4-3	ASSQDRTGTIQPQH
TRBJ2-7	TRBV25-1	ASSEPGNLRGQY
TRBJ1-5	TRBV12-3/TRBV12-4	ASSPRLGSNQPQH
TRBJ1-1	TRBV30	AWSIPVWGNTEAF
TRBJ2-2	TRBV7-8	ASSFSSGRATGELF
TRBJ2-5	TRBV29-1	SVRVLQETQY
TRBJ1-2	TRBV9	ASSPRRGRGYT
TRBJ1-1	TRBV12-3/TRBV12-4	ARRVKYMNTEAF
TRBJ1-4	TRBV10-3	AIRGASNEKLF
TRBJ1-3	TRBV7-2	ASSFPGNTIY
TRBJ2-1	TRBV7-2	ASSVSGARHGEQF
TRBJ2-2	TRBV21-1	ASSSGELF